The T cell receptor (beta chain) described here comes from a study of blood T cell repertoires in COVID-19. On the study more broadly: Collection of acute and convalescent COVID-19 samples took place in the United States, Italy and Spain. From T cells, B-cell-depleted T cells, or PBMCs came the material, which was cDNA or gDNA.

The study assigned cohorts using participant-reported clinical history. Original processing methods: Nucleated cell number was recorded as an estimate derived from reference gene primer amplification. Generated by immunoSEQ multiplex PCR, the TCRdb table keeps only in-frame clones and is missing some. Clone size and the V and J calls come from that table; the DNA yielded D and trimming. The sample lists roughly 220,000 clones, roughly 88% occurring once. The CDR3 totals 15 residues. V lost 0 bases, J lost 5 bases, and 4 bases stayed unmatched. Germline CDR1 and CDR2: GTSNPN and SVGIG (reference sequence).

The chain links TRBV30 to TRBJ2-3, with TRBD2 matching 11 bases. The sequence derives from a woman in her forties or fifties with acute COVID-19. Sequenced material: PBMCs or T cells enriched from blood (not recorded which). The CDR3 nucleotides read TGTGCCTGGAGTGTACTAGCGGGAGCGGGAGATACGCAGTATTTT. Translating gives CAWSVLAGAGDTQYF.